Listed below are T cell receptor beta chains from one sample, sequenced in a study of blood T cell repertoires in COVID-19. Repertoires were generated with immunoSEQ multiplex PCR, while TCRdb's copy carries only in-frame clones and drops some. Here the sample spans about 160,000 clones, approximately 86% being singletons. Material for sequencing was peripheral blood. Receptors originate from a man older than 75 with COVID-19, enrolled during active disease. CDR3s include the opening cysteine and the closing phenylalanine or tryptophan. D genes are given only for firm matches. Clone size, where shown, is once, few, many, or a class for clones that have expanded.

V gene: TRBV7-2
clone size: -
D gene: -
J gene: TRBJ2-5
CDR3 length: 15
CDR3 protein: CASSLQHRGGETQYF
CDR3 DNA: TGTGCCAGCAGCTTACAGCACAGGGGAGGAGAGACCCAGTACTTC

V gene: TRBV3-1/TRBV3-2
clone size: -
D gene: -
J gene: TRBJ1-6
CDR3 length: 14
CDR3 protein: CASSQSRANSPLHF
CDR3 DNA: TGTGCCAGCAGCCAATCCAGGGCGAATTCACCCCTCCACTTT

V gene: TRBV5-5
clone size: -
D gene: -
J gene: TRBJ1-3
CDR3 length: 14
CDR3 protein: CASSSTSAGNTIYF
CDR3 DNA: TGTGCCAGCAGCTCGACATCGGCAGGAAACACCATATATTTT

V gene: TRBV28
clone size: -
D gene: -
J gene: TRBJ1-1
CDR3 length: 11
CDR3 protein: CASGMNTEAFF
CDR3 DNA: TGTGCCAGCGGCATGAACACTGAAGCTTTCTTT

V gene: TRBV19
clone size: -
D gene: TRBD1
J gene: TRBJ1-2
CDR3 length: 17
CDR3 protein: CASSTIRDRGRPDGYTF
CDR3 DNA: TGTGCCAGTAGTACTATCCGGGACAGGGGGCGCCCGGATGGCTACACCTTC

V gene: TRBV10-3
clone size: -
D gene: -
J gene: TRBJ2-5
CDR3 length: 14
CDR3 protein: CAISQGNLGETQYF
CDR3 DNA: TGTGCCATCAGTCAGGGTAATCTGGGAGAGACCCAGTACTTC

V gene: TRBV6-2/TRBV6-3
clone size: once
D gene: -
J gene: TRBJ1-1
CDR3 length: 14
CDR3 protein: CASSHRAPGTEAFF
CDR3 DNA: TGTGCCAGCAGTCATCGGGCCCCGGGGACTGAAGCTTTCTTT

V gene: TRBV7-9
clone size: -
D gene: TRBD2
J gene: TRBJ2-5
CDR3 length: 16
CDR3 protein: CASSLGTGGGQETQYF
CDR3 DNA: TGTGCCAGCAGCTTAGGGACGGGGGGAGGCCAAGAGACCCAGTACTTC

V gene: TRBV3-1/TRBV3-2
clone size: -
D gene: -
J gene: TRBJ1-1
CDR3 length: 14
CDR3 protein: CASSQDRGKSEAFF
CDR3 DNA: TGTGCCAGCAGCCAAGATCGAGGGAAATCTGAAGCTTTCTTT

V gene: TRBV6-6
clone size: -
D gene: TRBD1
J gene: TRBJ1-4
CDR3 length: 14
CDR3 protein: CASSYAGGNEKLFF
CDR3 DNA: TGTGCCAGCAGTTACGCAGGGGGTAATGAAAAACTGTTTTTT

V gene: TRBV6-2/TRBV6-3
clone size: once
D gene: -
J gene: TRBJ2-7
CDR3 length: 16
CDR3 protein: CASSYSISTGSYEQYF
CDR3 DNA: TGTGCCAGCAGTTATTCCATCTCGACAGGTTCCTACGAGCAGTACTTC

V gene: TRBV5-4
clone size: -
D gene: -
J gene: TRBJ1-4
CDR3 length: 15
CDR3 protein: CASSFKTGANEKLFF
CDR3 DNA: TGTGCCAGCAGCTTTAAAACAGGCGCTAATGAAAAACTGTTTTTT

V gene: TRBV5-1
clone size: -
D gene: -
J gene: TRBJ2-7
CDR3 length: 14
CDR3 protein: CASSLGQRAYEQYF
CDR3 DNA: TGCGCCAGCAGCTTGGGCCAGCGAGCCTACGAGCAGTACTTC

V gene: TRBV28
clone size: few
D gene: TRBD1
J gene: TRBJ1-2
CDR3 length: 14
CDR3 protein: CASSLYRGFYGYTF
CDR3 DNA: TGTGCCAGCAGTTTGTACAGGGGGTTCTATGGCTACACCTTC

V gene: TRBV5-1
clone size: -
D gene: TRBD2
J gene: TRBJ2-1
CDR3 length: 20
CDR3 protein: CASSPPFSSGGAVLGNEQFF
CDR3 DNA: TGCGCCAGCAGCCCTCCCTTTTCTAGCGGGGGGGCCGTTCTTGGCAATGAGCAGTTCTTC

V gene: TRBV4-2
clone size: once
D gene: -
J gene: TRBJ1-5
CDR3 length: 15
CDR3 protein: CASSQVTGQGQPQHF
CDR3 DNA: TGTGCCAGCAGCCAAGTCACAGGGCAGGGACAGCCCCAGCATTTT

V gene: TRBV6-5
clone size: -
D gene: -
J gene: TRBJ1-3
CDR3 length: 15
CDR3 protein: CASSPRGAPGNTIYF
CDR3 DNA: TGTGCCAGCAGTCCCCGGGGGGCGCCGGGAAACACCATATATTTT

V gene: TRBV4-2
clone size: -
D gene: -
J gene: TRBJ2-5
CDR3 length: 15
CDR3 protein: CASSQARTAQETQYF
CDR3 DNA: TGTGCCAGCAGCCAAGCGCGGACAGCACAAGAGACCCAGTACTTC

V gene: TRBV28
clone size: -
D gene: -
J gene: TRBJ2-4
CDR3 length: 15
CDR3 protein: CASSGGLVAKNIQYF
CDR3 DNA: TGTGCCAGCAGTGGAGGTTTGGTTGCCAAAAACATTCAGTACTTC

V gene: TRBV9
clone size: once
D gene: TRBD1
J gene: TRBJ2-1
CDR3 length: 15
CDR3 protein: CASSVRDRVYNEQFF
CDR3 DNA: TGTGCCAGCAGCGTACGGGACAGGGTCTACAATGAGCAGTTCTTC

V gene: TRBV5-1
clone size: -
D gene: -
J gene: TRBJ1-6
CDR3 length: 14
CDR3 protein: CASRTGPYNSPLHF
CDR3 DNA: TGCGCCAGCAGGACGGGTCCCTATAATTCACCCCTCCACTTT

V gene: TRBV5-1
clone size: -
D gene: -
J gene: TRBJ1-2
CDR3 length: 13
CDR3 protein: CASSPDAGNGYTF
CDR3 DNA: TGCGCCAGCAGCCCTGATGCGGGGAATGGCTACACCTTC

V gene: TRBV18
clone size: -
D gene: TRBD1
J gene: TRBJ1-5
CDR3 length: 16
CDR3 protein: CASSPERTGTNQPQHF
CDR3 DNA: TGTGCCAGCTCACCGGAGAGGACAGGGACTAACCAGCCCCAGCATTTT

V gene: TRBV16
clone size: -
D gene: -
J gene: TRBJ2-7
CDR3 length: 13
CDR3 protein: CASSPSNRYEQYF
CDR3 DNA: TGTGCCAGCAGCCCAAGCAACCGCTACGAGCAGTACTTC

V gene: TRBV12-5
clone size: -
D gene: TRBD1
J gene: TRBJ1-2
CDR3 length: 15
CDR3 protein: CASGLGGQANYGYTF
CDR3 DNA: TGTGCTAGTGGTTTGGGGGGACAGGCAAACTATGGCTACACCTTC

V gene: TRBV19
clone size: -
D gene: -
J gene: TRBJ1-1
CDR3 length: 16
CDR3 protein: CASRRIGSGVRTEAFF
CDR3 DNA: TGTGCCAGTCGTAGAATCGGGTCGGGGGTTCGAACTGAAGCTTTCTTT

V gene: TRBV18
clone size: -
D gene: -
J gene: TRBJ1-4
CDR3 length: 14
CDR3 protein: CASSPNNRDEKLFF
CDR3 DNA: TGTGCCAGCTCACCAAACAACAGGGACGAAAAACTGTTTTTT

V gene: TRBV19
clone size: -
D gene: -
J gene: TRBJ2-7
CDR3 length: 14
CDR3 protein: CASSTQALSYEQYF
CDR3 DNA: TGTGCCAGTAGTACACAGGCCCTCTCCTACGAGCAGTACTTC

V gene: TRBV6-5
clone size: few
D gene: TRBD1
J gene: TRBJ1-2
CDR3 length: 13
CDR3 protein: CASVGTADYGYTF
CDR3 DNA: TGTGCCAGCGTCGGGACAGCTGACTATGGCTACACCTTC

V gene: TRBV5-5
clone size: -
D gene: TRBD1
J gene: TRBJ2-1
CDR3 length: 16
CDR3 protein: CASSGTGTGGHNEQFF
CDR3 DNA: TGTGCCAGCAGCGGAACCGGGACAGGGGGACACAATGAGCAGTTCTTC

V gene: TRBV5-5
clone size: -
D gene: -
J gene: TRBJ1-1
CDR3 length: 15
CDR3 protein: CASSYLTLEDTEAFF
CDR3 DNA: TGTGCCAGCAGCTACCTCACTTTAGAGGACACTGAAGCTTTCTTT

V gene: TRBV6-1
clone size: -
D gene: TRBD1
J gene: TRBJ2-7
CDR3 length: 17
CDR3 protein: CASSEALKGTGPYEQYF
CDR3 DNA: TGTGCCAGCAGTGAAGCGCTTAAGGGGACAGGACCCTACGAGCAGTACTTC

V gene: TRBV6-5
clone size: -
D gene: TRBD1
J gene: TRBJ1-2
CDR3 length: 11
CDR3 protein: CASSQGDGYTF
CDR3 DNA: TGTGCCAGCAGTCAGGGGGACGGCTACACCTTC

V gene: TRBV7-9
clone size: -
D gene: -
J gene: TRBJ1-6
CDR3 length: 14
CDR3 protein: CASSGVQVNSPLHF
CDR3 DNA: TGTGCCAGCAGCGGTGTCCAGGTGAATTCACCCCTCCACTTT

V gene: TRBV25-1
clone size: -
D gene: -
J gene: TRBJ1-6
CDR3 length: 14
CDR3 protein: CASSEYGGWGPLHF
CDR3 DNA: TGTGCCAGCAGTGAGTACGGGGGGTGGGGACCCCTCCACTTT

V gene: TRBV7-2
clone size: -
D gene: -
J gene: TRBJ2-7
CDR3 length: 14
CDR3 protein: CASSLGRYSYEQYF
CDR3 DNA: TGTGCCAGCAGCTTAGGGCGGTACTCCTACGAGCAGTACTTC

V gene: TRBV4-3
clone size: -
D gene: -
J gene: TRBJ2-2
CDR3 length: 16
CDR3 protein: CASRRFSSDVTGELFF
CDR3 DNA: TGCGCCAGCAGACGCTTTTCTAGCGATGTCACCGGGGAGCTGTTTTTT

V gene: TRBV5-5
clone size: once
D gene: TRBD1
J gene: TRBJ1-6
CDR3 length: 17
CDR3 protein: CASSSRQGYSYNSPLHF
CDR3 DNA: TGTGCCAGCAGCTCACGACAGGGCTACTCCTATAATTCACCCCTCCACTTT

V gene: TRBV7-3
clone size: -
D gene: -
J gene: TRBJ1-5
CDR3 length: 13
CDR3 protein: CASSLTADQPQHF
CDR3 DNA: TGTGCCAGCAGCTTAACGGCAGATCAGCCCCAGCATTTT

V gene: TRBV2
clone size: once
D gene: -
J gene: TRBJ1-2
CDR3 length: 13
CDR3 protein: CASSPDSNYGYTF
CDR3 DNA: TGTGCCAGCAGTCCCGACAGCAACTATGGCTACACCTTC

V gene: TRBV24-1
clone size: -
D gene: -
J gene: TRBJ1-2
CDR3 length: 17
CDR3 protein: CATSDLWGKGTHYGYTF
CDR3 DNA: TGTGCCACCAGTGATTTGTGGGGGAAAGGGACACACTATGGCTACACCTTC

V gene: TRBV2
clone size: -
D gene: TRBD2
J gene: TRBJ2-7
CDR3 length: 14
CDR3 protein: CASRGPGGTYEQYF
CDR3 DNA: TGTGCCAGCAGAGGACCCGGGGGGACCTACGAGCAGTACTTC

V gene: TRBV20-1
clone size: -
D gene: TRBD1
J gene: TRBJ1-6
CDR3 length: 14
CDR3 protein: CSASYETGRSPLHF
CDR3 DNA: TGCAGTGCTAGTTACGAGACAGGGCGGTCACCCCTCCACTTT

V gene: TRBV24-1
clone size: -
D gene: TRBD2
J gene: TRBJ2-5
CDR3 length: 19
CDR3 protein: CATSDLEVAGGPYQETQYF
CDR3 DNA: TGTGCCACCAGTGATTTAGAGGTAGCGGGGGGTCCGTACCAAGAGACCCAGTACTTC

V gene: TRBV7-2
clone size: -
D gene: -
J gene: TRBJ2-2
CDR3 length: 15
CDR3 protein: CASSPRGPDTGELFF
CDR3 DNA: TGTGCCAGCAGCCCCCGGGGTCCGGACACCGGGGAGCTGTTTTTT

V gene: TRBV5-1
clone size: -
D gene: TRBD1
J gene: TRBJ1-1
CDR3 length: 15
CDR3 protein: CASTPLQGVGTEAFF
CDR3 DNA: TGCGCCAGCACCCCCTTACAGGGGGTTGGTACTGAAGCTTTCTTT

V gene: TRBV9
clone size: -
D gene: TRBD1
J gene: TRBJ1-4
CDR3 length: 15
CDR3 protein: CASSADRGAVEKLFF
CDR3 DNA: TGTGCCAGCAGCGCAGACAGGGGCGCCGTTGAAAAACTGTTTTTT

V gene: TRBV7-8
clone size: -
D gene: TRBD1
J gene: TRBJ2-5
CDR3 length: 15
CDR3 protein: CASSSGQGLQETQYF
CDR3 DNA: TGTGCCAGCAGCTCTGGACAGGGCCTCCAAGAGACCCAGTACTTC

V gene: TRBV6-1
clone size: -
D gene: -
J gene: TRBJ1-1
CDR3 length: 12
CDR3 protein: CASSDPGVEAFF
CDR3 DNA: TGTGCCAGCAGTGATCCCGGGGTTGAAGCTTTCTTT

V gene: TRBV7-8
clone size: once
D gene: TRBD1
J gene: TRBJ2-5
CDR3 length: 15
CDR3 protein: CASSLATGGQETQYF
CDR3 DNA: TGTGCCAGCAGCTTAGCGACAGGGGGGCAAGAGACCCAGTACTTC

V gene: TRBV2
clone size: -
D gene: TRBD1
J gene: TRBJ1-5
CDR3 length: 15
CDR3 protein: CASSLQGRINQPQHF
CDR3 DNA: TGTGCCAGCAGTCTACAGGGGAGGATCAATCAGCCCCAGCATTTT

V gene: TRBV7-9
clone size: -
D gene: -
J gene: TRBJ1-4
CDR3 length: 16
CDR3 protein: CASSLALGRAHEKLFF
CDR3 DNA: TGTGCCAGCAGCTTAGCGCTAGGGCGGGCGCATGAAAAACTGTTTTTT

V gene: TRBV5-5
clone size: -
D gene: -
J gene: TRBJ2-2
CDR3 length: 13
CDR3 protein: CASSFTGTGELFF
CDR3 DNA: TGTGCCAGCAGCTTTACAGGGACCGGGGAGCTGTTTTTT

V gene: TRBV19
clone size: -
D gene: -
J gene: TRBJ1-2
CDR3 length: 13
CDR3 protein: CASSTDSRGGYTF
CDR3 DNA: TGTGCCAGTAGTACCGACTCCCGGGGAGGCTACACCTTC

V gene: TRBV3-1/TRBV3-2
clone size: -
D gene: TRBD1
J gene: TRBJ1-4
CDR3 length: 14
CDR3 protein: CASSYRGTNEKLFF
CDR3 DNA: TGTGCCAGCAGCTACAGGGGCACTAATGAAAAACTGTTTTTT

V gene: TRBV6-1
clone size: -
D gene: -
J gene: TRBJ2-1
CDR3 length: 15
CDR3 protein: CASSEREGGSDEQFF
CDR3 DNA: TGTGCCAGCAGTGAACGGGAAGGAGGGTCGGATGAGCAGTTCTTC

V gene: TRBV5-1
clone size: few
D gene: -
J gene: TRBJ1-1
CDR3 length: 14
CDR3 protein: CASSSGTRNTEAFF
CDR3 DNA: TGCGCCAGCAGCTCCGGGACTCGGAACACTGAAGCTTTCTTT